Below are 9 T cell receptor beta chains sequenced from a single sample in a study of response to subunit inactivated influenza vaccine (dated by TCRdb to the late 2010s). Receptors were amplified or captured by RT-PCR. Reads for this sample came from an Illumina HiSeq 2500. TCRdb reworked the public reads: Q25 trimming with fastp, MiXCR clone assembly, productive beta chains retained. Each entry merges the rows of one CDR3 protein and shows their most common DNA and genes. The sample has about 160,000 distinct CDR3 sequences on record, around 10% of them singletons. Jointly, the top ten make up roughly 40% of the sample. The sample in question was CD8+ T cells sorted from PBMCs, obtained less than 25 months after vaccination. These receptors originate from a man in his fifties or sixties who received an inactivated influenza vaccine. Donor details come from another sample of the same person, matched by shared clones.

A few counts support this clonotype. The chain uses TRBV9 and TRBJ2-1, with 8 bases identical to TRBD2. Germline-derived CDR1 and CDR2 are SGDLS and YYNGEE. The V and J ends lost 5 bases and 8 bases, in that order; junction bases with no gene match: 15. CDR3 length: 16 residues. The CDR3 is CASSKPGTSQVDEQFF. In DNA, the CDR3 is TGTGCCAGCAGTAAACCCGGGACTAGTCAAGTCGATGAGCAGTTCTTC.

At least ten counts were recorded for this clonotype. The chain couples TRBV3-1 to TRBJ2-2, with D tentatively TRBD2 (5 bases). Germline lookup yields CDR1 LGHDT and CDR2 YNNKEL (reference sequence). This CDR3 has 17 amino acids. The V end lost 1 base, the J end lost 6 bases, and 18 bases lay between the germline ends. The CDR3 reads CASSQAGVIFGAGELFF. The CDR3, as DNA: TGTGCCAGCAGCCAAGCCGGGGTAATTTTCGGTGCCGGGGAGCTGTTTTTT.

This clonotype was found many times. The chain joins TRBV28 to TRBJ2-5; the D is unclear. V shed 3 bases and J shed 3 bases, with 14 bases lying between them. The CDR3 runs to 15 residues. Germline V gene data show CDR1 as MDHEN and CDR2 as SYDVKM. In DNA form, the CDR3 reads TGTGCCAGCAGTTTCGCGAGAAAGGGCAAAGAGACCCAGTACTTC. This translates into CASSFARKGKETQYF.

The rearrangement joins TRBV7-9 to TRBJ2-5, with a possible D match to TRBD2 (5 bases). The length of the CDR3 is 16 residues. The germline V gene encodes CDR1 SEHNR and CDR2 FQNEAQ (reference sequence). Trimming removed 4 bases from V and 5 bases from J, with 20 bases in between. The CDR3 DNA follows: TGTGCCAGCAGCTCTCCGGGGTCTACCACTGGGGAGACCCAGTACTTC. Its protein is CASSSPGSTTGETQYF.

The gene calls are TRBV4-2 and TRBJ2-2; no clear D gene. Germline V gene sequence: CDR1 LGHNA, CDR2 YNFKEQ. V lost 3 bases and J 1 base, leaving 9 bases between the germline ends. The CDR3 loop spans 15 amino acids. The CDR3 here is CASSQSIVNTGELFF. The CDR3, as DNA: TGTGCCAGCAGCCAGTCGATTGTGAACACCGGGGAGCTGTTTTTT.

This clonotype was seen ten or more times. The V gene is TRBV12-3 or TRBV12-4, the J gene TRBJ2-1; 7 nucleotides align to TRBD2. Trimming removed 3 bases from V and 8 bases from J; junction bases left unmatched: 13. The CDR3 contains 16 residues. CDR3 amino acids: CASSFQRVRGVHEQFF. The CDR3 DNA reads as TGTGCCAGCAGTTTTCAGAGGGTTCGGGGGGTGCATGAGCAGTTCTTC.

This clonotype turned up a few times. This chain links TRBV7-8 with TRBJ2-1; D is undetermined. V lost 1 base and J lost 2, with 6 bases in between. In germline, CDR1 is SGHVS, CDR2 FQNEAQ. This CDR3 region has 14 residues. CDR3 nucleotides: TGTGCCAGCAGCTTAGAGACCACCTACAATGAGCAGTTCTTC. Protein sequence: CASSLETTYNEQFF. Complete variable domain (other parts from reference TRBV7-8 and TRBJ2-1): GAGVSQSPRYKVAKRGQDVALRCDPISGHVSLFWYQQALGQGPEFLTYFQNEAQLDKSGLPSDRFFAERPEGSVSTLKIQRTQQEDSAVYLCASSLETTYNEQFFGPGTRLTVL.

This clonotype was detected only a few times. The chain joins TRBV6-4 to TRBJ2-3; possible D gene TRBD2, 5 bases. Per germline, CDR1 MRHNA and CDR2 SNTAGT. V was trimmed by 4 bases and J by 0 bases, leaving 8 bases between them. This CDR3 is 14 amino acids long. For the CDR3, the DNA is TGTGCCAGCAGTGGATCGGGGAGCACAGATACGCAGTATTTT. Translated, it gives CASSGSGSTDTQYF.

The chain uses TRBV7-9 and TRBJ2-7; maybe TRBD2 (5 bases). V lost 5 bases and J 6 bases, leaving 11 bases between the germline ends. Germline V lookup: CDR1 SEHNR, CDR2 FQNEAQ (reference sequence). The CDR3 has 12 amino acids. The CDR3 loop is CASSLNGVEQYF. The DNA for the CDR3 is TGTGCCAGCAGCCTTAACGGGGTCGAGCAGTACTTC.